A single sample is the source of the 6 T cell receptor beta chains below, sequenced in a study of blood T cell repertoires in COVID-19. Sequencing was performed with immunoSEQ multiplex PCR; in TCRdb, only in-frame clones are kept and a portion is missing. The table shows 130,000 or so clones, with roughly 90% occurring only once. Material for sequencing was peripheral blood. The receptor set was obtained from a middle-aged man with acute or convalescent COVID-19.

This clone was counted a few times. The V and J genes are TRBV7-9 and TRBJ2-1, with D unresolved. The germline V and J ends were trimmed by 5 bases and 7 bases, with 12 bases remaining between them. Germline lookup yields CDR1 SEHNR and CDR2 FQNEAQ (reference sequence). This CDR3 spans 13 amino acids. The CDR3 DNA reads TGTGCCAGCAGCCCAGGCCGCGCAAATGAGCAGTTCTTC. Its translation is CASSPGRANEQFF.

The chain carries TRBV18 and TRBJ1-6, with D perhaps TRBD1 (6 bases). Per germline, CDR1 KGHSH and CDR2 LQKENI. The CDR3 loop spans 15 amino acids. V was pared by 2 bases and J by 7 bases, with 12 bases between. CDR3 region: CASSPSPGQNSPLHF. CDR3 DNA: TGTGCCAGCTCACCATCTCCTGGACAGAATTCACCCCTCCACTTT.

The chain couples TRBV6-5 to TRBJ1-5, with 9 bases that match TRBD1. The CDR3 consists of 14 residues. Per germline, CDR1 MNHEY and CDR2 SVGAGI. The V segment lost 7 bases and the J segment 6 bases; nucleotides outside the gene matches: 7. The chain's CDR3 is CASTAGTGFQPQHF. The CDR3 DNA reads as TGTGCCAGCACCGCCGGGACAGGGTTTCAGCCCCAGCATTTT.

J is TRBJ1-1 and V is TRBV29-1; TRBD1 is a possible D gene (5 bases). Germline-derived CDR1 and CDR2 are SQVTM and ANQGSEA. This CDR3 has 13 amino acids. V was trimmed by 3 bases and J by 1 base, leaving 9 bases between them. The CDR3 coding sequence is TGCAGCGTTGAGGGGACTGGGAACACTGAAGCTTTCTTT. This gives the protein CSVEGTGNTEAFF.

DNA for the CDR3: TGTGCCAGCAGTTTTGGCGGGGCCAAAACAATTAATCAGCCCCAGCATTTT. Translation gives CASSFGGAKTINQPQHF. The chain employs TRBV28 and TRBJ1-5, with D possibly TRBD1 on 5 matching bases. Germline loops: CDR1 MDHEN, CDR2 SYDVKM. There are 17 residues in the CDR3. V lost 3 bases and J 4 bases, leaving 19 bases between the germline ends.

V gene TRBV6-5 combines with J gene TRBJ2-3; D call uncertain. There are 12 residues in the CDR3. The germline V gene has CDR1 MNHEY and CDR2 SVGAGI. Trimming removed 7 bases from V and 3 bases from J, with 8 bases in between. This chain's CDR3 is CASKTQTDTQYF. Written as DNA, the CDR3 is TGTGCCAGCAAAACCCAGACAGATACGCAGTATTTT.